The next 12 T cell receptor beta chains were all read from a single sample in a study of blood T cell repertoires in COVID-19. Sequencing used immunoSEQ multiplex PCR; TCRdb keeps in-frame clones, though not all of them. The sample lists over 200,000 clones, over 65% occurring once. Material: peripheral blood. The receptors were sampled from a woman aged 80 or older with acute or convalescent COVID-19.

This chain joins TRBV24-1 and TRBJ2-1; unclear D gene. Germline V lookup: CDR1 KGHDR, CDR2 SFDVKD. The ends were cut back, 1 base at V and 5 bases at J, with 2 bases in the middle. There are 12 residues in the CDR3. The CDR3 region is CATSDFNNEQFF. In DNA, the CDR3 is TGTGCCACCAGTGATTTTAACAATGAGCAGTTCTTC.

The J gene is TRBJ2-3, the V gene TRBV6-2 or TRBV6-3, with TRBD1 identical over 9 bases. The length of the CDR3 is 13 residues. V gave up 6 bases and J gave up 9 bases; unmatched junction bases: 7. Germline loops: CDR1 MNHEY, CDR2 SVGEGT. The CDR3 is CASSLRTGDTQYF. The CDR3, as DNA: TGTGCCAGCAGCCTTCGGACAGGGGACACGCAGTATTTT.

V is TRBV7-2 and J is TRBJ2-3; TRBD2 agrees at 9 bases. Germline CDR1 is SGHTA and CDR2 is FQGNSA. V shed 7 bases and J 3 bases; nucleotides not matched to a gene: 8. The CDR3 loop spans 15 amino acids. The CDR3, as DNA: TGTGCCAGCACTGAGCGGGGGGCCTCAACAGATACGCAGTATTTT. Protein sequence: CASTERGASTDTQYF.

CDR3 residues: CASSLGQGSHTEAFF. Here the CDR3 DNA reads TGTGCCAGCAGCTTGGGGCAGGGAAGTCATACTGAAGCTTTCTTT. The chain combines TRBV7-6 with TRBJ1-1, with D tentatively TRBD1 (5 bases). Germline CDR1 reads SGHVS; CDR2 reads FNYEAQ. V was trimmed by 3 bases and J by 5 bases, leaving 16 bases between them. CDR3 length equals 15 residues.

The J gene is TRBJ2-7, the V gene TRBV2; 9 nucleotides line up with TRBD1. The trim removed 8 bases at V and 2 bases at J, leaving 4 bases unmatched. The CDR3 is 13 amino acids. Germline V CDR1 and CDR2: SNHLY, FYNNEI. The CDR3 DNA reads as TGTGCCAGCGGCGGGGACAGGGCCTACGAGCAGTACTTC. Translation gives CASGGDRAYEQYF.

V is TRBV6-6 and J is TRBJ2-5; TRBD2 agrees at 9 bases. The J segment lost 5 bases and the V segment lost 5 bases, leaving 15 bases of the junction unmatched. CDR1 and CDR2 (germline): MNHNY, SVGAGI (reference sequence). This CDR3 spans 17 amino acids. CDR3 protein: CASSRSGGSTSGETQYF. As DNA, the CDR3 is TGTGCCAGCAGTCGGAGCGGGGGGTCCACTTCGGGTGAGACCCAGTACTTC.

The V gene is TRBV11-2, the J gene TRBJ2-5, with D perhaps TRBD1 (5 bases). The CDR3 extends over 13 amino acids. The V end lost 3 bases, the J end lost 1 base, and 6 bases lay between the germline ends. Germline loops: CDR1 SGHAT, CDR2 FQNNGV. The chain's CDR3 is CASSFTGQETQYF. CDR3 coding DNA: TGTGCCAGCAGCTTCACAGGCCAAGAGACCCAGTACTTC.

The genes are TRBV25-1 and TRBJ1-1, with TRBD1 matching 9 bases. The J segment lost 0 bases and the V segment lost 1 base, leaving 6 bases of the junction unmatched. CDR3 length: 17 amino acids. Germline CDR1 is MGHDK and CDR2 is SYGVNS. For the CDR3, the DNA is TGTGCCAGCAGTGAATCCTGGACAGGGGCCCTGAACACTGAAGCTTTCTTT. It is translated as CASSESWTGALNTEAFF.

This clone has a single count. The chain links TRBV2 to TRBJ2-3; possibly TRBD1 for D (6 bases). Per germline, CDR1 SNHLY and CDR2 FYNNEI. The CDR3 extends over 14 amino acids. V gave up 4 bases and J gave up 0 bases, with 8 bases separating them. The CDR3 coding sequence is TGTGCCAGCAGTGGGCAGGGGAGCACAGATACGCAGTATTTT. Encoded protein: CASSGQGSTDTQYF.

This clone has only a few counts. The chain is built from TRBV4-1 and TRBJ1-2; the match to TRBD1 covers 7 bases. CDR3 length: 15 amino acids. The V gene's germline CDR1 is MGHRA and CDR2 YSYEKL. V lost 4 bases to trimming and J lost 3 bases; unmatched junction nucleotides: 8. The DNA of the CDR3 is TGCGCCAGCAGCCTACCGGGACAGATCCACTATGGCTACACCTTC. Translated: CASSLPGQIHYGYTF.

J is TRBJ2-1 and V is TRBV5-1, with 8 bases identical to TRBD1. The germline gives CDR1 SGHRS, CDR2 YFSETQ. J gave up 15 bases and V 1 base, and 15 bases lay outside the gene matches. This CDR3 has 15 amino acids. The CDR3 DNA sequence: TGCGCCAGCAGCTTGTCCGGGACAGGAGGGTTTTTGGGGTTCTTC. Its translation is CASSLSGTGGFLGFF.

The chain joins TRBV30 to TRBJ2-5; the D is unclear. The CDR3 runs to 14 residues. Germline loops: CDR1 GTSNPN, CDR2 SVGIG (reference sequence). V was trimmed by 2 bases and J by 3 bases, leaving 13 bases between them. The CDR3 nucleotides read TGTGCCTGGAGTAATGGGCTACTGGAAGAGACCCAGTACTTC. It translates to CAWSNGLLEETQYF.